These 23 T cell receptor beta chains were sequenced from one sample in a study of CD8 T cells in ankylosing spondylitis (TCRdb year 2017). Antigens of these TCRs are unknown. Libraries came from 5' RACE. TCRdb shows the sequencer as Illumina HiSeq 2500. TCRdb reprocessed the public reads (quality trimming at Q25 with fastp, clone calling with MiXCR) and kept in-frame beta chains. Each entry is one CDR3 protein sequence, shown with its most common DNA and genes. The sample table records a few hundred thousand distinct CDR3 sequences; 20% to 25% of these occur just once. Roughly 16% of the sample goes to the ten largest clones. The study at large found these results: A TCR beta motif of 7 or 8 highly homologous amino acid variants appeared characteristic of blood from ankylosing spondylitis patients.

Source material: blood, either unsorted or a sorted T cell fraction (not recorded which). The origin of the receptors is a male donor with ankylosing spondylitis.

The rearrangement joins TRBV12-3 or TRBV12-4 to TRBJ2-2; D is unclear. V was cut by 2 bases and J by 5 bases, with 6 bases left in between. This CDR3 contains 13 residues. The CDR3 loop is CASSLFQTGELFF. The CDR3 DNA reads TGTGCCAGCAGTTTATTCCAGACCGGGGAGCTGTTTTTT.

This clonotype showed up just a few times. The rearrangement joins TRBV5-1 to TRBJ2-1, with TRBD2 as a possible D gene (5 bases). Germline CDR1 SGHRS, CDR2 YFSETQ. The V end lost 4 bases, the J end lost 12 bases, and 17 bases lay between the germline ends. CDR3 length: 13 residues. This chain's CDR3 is CASSTLGETGQFF. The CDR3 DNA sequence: TGCGCCAGCAGCACGCTTGGGGAGACTGGGCAGTTCTTC.

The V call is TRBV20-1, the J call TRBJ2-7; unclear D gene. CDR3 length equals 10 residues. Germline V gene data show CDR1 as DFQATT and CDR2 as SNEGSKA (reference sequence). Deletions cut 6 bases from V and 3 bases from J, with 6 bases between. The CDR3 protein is CSATNYEQYF. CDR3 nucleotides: TGCAGTGCAACTAACTACGAGCAGTACTTC.

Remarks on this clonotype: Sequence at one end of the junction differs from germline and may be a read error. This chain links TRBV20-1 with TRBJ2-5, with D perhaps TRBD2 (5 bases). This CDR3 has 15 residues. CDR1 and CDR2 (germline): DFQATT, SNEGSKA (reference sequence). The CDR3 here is CSARDEAGYQETQYF. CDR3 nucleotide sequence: TGCAGTGCTAGAGATGAGGCGGGTTACCAGGAGACCCAGTACTTC.

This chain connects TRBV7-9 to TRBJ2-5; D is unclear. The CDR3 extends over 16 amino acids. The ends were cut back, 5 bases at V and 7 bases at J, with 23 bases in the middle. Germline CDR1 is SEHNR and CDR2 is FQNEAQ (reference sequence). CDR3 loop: CASSLYGATVPGTQYF. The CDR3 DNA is TGTGCCAGCAGCCTATATGGAGCGACCGTCCCCGGGACCCAGTACTTC.

The CDR3 here is CSARGQGLAGGNEQFF. Here the CDR3 DNA reads TGCAGTGCTAGAGGCCAGGGACTAGCGGGGGGGAATGAGCAGTTCTTC. The chain combines TRBV20-1 with TRBJ2-1; the match to TRBD2 covers 16 bases. Trimming removed 1 base from V and 7 bases from J; junction bases left unmatched: 4. The CDR3 covers 16 residues. The V gene's germline CDR1 is DFQATT and CDR2 SNEGSKA (reference sequence).

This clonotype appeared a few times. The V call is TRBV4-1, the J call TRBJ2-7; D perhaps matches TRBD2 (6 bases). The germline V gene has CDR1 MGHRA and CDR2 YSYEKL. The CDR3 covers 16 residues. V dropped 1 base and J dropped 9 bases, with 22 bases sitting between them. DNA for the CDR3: TGCGCCAGCAGCCAAGCACCTGTGGCGGGGTTTAGCGTGCAGTACTTC. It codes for CASSQAPVAGFSVQYF.

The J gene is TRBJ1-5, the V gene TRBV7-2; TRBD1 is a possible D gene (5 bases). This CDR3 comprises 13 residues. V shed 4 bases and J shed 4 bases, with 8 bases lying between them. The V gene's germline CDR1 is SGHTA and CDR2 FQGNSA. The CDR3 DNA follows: TGTGCCAGCAGCTCTTGGACAAATCAGCCCCAGCATTTT. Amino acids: CASSSWTNQPQHF.

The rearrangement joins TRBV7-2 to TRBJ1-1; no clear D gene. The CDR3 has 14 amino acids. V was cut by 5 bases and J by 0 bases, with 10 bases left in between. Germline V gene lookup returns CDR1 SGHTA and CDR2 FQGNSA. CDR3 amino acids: CASSLPSMNTEAFF. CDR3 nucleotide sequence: TGTGCCAGCAGCCTACCGTCCATGAACACTGAAGCTTTCTTT.

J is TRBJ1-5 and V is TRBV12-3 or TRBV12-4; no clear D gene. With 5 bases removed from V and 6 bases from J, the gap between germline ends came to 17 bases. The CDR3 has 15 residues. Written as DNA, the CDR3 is TGTGCCAGCAGTCCCGCGGGGAGGTCGGGTCAGCCCCAGCATTTT. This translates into CASSPAGRSGQPQHF.

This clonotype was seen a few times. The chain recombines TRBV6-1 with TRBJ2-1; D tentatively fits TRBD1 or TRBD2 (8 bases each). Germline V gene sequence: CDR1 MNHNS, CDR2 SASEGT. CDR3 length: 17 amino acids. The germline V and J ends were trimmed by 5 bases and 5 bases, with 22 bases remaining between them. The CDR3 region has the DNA TGTGCCAGCAGTAAGCCCAGGGGGCGGGAGGTAGACAATGAGCAGTTCTTC. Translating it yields CASSKPRGREVDNEQFF.

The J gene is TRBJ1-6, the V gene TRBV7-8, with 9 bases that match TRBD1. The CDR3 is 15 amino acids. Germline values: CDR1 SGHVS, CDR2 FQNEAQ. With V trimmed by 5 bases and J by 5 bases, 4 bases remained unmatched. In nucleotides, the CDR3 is TGTGCCAGCAGCCCTTGGACAGGGGATAATTCACCCCTCCACTTT. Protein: CASSPWTGDNSPLHF. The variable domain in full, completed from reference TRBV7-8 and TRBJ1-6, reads GAGVSQSPRYKVAKRGQDVALRCDPISGHVSLFWYQQALGQGPEFLTYFQNEAQLDKSGLPSDRFFAERPEGSVSTLKIQRTQQEDSAVYLCASSPWTGDNSPLHFGNGTRLTVT.

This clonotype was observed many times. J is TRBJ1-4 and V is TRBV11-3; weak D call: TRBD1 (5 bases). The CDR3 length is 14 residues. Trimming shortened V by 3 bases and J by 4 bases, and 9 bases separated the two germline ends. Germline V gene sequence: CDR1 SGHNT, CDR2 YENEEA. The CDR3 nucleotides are TGTGCCAGCAGCTTGGGGACGGGTAATGAAAAACTGTTTTTT. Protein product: CASSLGTGNEKLFF.

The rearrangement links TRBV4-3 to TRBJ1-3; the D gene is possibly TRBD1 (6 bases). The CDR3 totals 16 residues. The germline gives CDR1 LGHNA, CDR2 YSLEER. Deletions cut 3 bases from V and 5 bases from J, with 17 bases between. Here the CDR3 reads CASSQARDISRNTIYF. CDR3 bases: TGCGCCAGCAGCCAGGCCCGGGACATTTCCCGAAACACCATATATTTT.

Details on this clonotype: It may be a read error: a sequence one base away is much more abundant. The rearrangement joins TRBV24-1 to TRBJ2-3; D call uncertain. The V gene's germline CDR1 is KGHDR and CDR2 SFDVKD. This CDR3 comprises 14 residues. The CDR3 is CATSDSIALDKQYF. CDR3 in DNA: TGTGCCACCAGTGATTCTATCGCCCTAGATAAGCAGTATTTT.

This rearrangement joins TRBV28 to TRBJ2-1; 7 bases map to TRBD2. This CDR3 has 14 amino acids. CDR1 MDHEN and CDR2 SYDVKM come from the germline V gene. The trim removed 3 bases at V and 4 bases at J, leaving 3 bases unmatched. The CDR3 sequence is CASSLGLQYNEQFF. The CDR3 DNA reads TGTGCCAGCAGTTTGGGACTACAATACAATGAGCAGTTCTTC.

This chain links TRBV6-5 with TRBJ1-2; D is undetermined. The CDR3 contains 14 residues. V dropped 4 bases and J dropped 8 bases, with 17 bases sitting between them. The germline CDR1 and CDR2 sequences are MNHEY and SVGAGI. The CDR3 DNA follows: TGTGCCAGCAGTTCTGGGGAAGCGACGGTCGGCTACACCTTC. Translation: CASSSGEATVGYTF.

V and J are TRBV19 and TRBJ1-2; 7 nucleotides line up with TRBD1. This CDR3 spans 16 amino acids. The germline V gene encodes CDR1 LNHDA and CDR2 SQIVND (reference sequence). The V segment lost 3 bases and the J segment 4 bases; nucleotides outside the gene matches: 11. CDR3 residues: CASSIPSATGAYGYTF. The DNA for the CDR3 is TGTGCCAGTAGTATCCCCTCCGCAACAGGGGCCTATGGCTACACCTTC.

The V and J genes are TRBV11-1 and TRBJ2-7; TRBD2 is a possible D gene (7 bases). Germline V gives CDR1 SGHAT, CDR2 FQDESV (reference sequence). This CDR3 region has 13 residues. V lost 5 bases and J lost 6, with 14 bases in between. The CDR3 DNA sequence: TGTGCCAGCAGCCCAGGACTAGGGGGCGAGCAGTACTTC. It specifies CASSPGLGGEQYF. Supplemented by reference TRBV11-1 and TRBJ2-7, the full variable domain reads EAEVAQSPRYKITEKSQAVAFWCDPISGHATLYWYRQILGQGPELLVQFQDESVVDDSQLPKDRFSAERLKGVDSTLKIQPAELGDSAMYLCASSPGLGGEQYFGPGTRLTVT.

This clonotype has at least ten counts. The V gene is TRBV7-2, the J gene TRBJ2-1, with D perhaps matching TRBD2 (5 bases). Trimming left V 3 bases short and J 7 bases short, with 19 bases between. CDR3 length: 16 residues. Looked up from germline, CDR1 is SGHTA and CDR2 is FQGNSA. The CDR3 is CASSFTPDSSTNEQFF. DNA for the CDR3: TGTGCCAGCAGCTTTACCCCGGACTCGTCTACAAATGAGCAGTTCTTC.

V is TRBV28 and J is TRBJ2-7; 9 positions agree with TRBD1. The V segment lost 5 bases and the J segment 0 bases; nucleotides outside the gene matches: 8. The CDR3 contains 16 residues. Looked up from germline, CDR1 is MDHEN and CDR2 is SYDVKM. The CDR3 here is CASSEPGQGSSYEQYF. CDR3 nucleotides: TGTGCCAGCAGTGAACCGGGACAGGGAAGCTCCTACGAGCAGTACTTC.

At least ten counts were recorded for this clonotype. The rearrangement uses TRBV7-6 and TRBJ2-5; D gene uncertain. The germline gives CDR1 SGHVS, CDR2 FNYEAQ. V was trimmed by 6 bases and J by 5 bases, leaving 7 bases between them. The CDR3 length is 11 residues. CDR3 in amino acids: CASSFSETQYF. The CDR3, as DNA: TGTGCCAGCAGTTTTTCCGAGACCCAGTACTTC.

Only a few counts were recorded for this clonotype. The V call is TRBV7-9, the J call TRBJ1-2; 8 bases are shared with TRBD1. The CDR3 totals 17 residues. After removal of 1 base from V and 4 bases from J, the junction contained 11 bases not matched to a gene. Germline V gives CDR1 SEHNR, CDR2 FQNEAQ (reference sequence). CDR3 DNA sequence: TGTGCCAGCAGCTTAGAAGGAGGAGGACAGGGACGCTATGGCTACACCTTC. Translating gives CASSLEGGGQGRYGYTF.